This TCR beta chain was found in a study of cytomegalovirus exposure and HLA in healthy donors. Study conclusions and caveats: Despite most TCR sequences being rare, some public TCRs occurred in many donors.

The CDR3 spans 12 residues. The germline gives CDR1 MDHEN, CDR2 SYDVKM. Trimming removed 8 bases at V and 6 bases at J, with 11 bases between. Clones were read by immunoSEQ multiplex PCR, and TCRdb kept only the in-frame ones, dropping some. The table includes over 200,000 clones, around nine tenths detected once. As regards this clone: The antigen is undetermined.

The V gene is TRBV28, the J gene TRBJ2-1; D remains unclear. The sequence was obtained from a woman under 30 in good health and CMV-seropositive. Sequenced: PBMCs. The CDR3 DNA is TGTGCCAGCCAGAGTACGGGCAATGAGCAGTTCTTC. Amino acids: CASQSTGNEQFF.